This T cell receptor (beta chain) was profiled in a study of T cell repertoires in cytomegalovirus infection. Study context: CMV infection and matching HLA type were both indicated by public TCR beta signatures.

Study results and limitations: People with CMV and the relevant HLA were identified by cumulative public TCR beta family frequency.

The germline gives CDR1 SGHAT, CDR2 FQNNGV. This CDR3 has 14 residues. The trim removed 8 bases at V and 6 bases at J, leaving 7 bases unmatched. Via MiXCR, TCRdb re-called the reads, giving one row per CDR3 protein. Here the sample spans about half a million distinct CDR3 sequences, roughly 42% being singletons. Comment on this clonotype: Its antigen is currently unknown.

The receptor was derived from a human donor in good health (CMV status not recorded). Some clones in this sample may be carry-over from other donors' samples. The chain employs TRBV11-2 and TRBJ2-2; TRBD1 agrees at 9 bases. The specimen comprised cultured PBMCs, sampled from culture after CMV antigen stimulation. The CDR3 here is CASLRDRAPGELFF. The DNA for the CDR3 is TGTGCCAGCCTACGGGACAGGGCTCCCGGGGAGCTGTTTTTT.